This T cell receptor beta chain was retrieved from a study of identifying expanded T cells in peripheral blood. The CDR3 has 14 amino acids. V was pared by 8 bases and J by 7 bases, with 8 bases of the junction left unmatched. The germline V gene encodes CDR1 SNHLY and CDR2 FYNNEI. Method: immunoSEQ multiplex PCR; TCRdb's copy keeps in-frame clones and lacks some. The sample includes more than 45,000 clones, about nine tenths of them seen just once. The TCR originated in a person aged 18-70 years in good health. The chain couples TRBV2 to TRBJ2-2, with 9 bases matching TRBD1. Sequencing was performed on blood. CDR3 coding DNA: TGTGCCAGCCTAAGTAGGACAGGGGACGGGGAGCTGTTTTTT. Amino acid sequence: CASLSRTGDGELFF.